This entry features one TCR beta chain sequence. The antigen is not known. V lost 5 bases, J lost 2 bases, and 21 bases lay in between. The V gene's germline CDR1 is SGHAT and CDR2 FQDESV (reference sequence). The CDR3 spans 18 residues. The sample comes from a study of identical twins. General observations from the study: The more abundant beta clonotypes in cord blood had fewer insertions, and memory repertoires did not show this.

TCRdb reprocessed the 5' RACE reads with MiXCR, giving one entry per CDR3 protein. Of about 660,000 distinct CDR3 sequences in the sample, 8.5% to 9% are singletons; the top ten hold about 0.98%. This same sample was also part of a study on yellow fever vaccine responses in identical twins.

This TCR derives from a woman aged 18-29 years in good health. Sequenced: PBMCs. This chain connects TRBV11-1 to TRBJ2-2, with a possible D match to TRBD1 (5 bases). In DNA form, the CDR3 reads TGTGCCAGCAGCGTAACCCCCGTCGTACAGGATAACACCGGGGAGCTGTTTTTT. This gives the protein CASSVTPVVQDNTGELFF.